Listed here are 21 T cell receptor beta chains from one sample, sequenced in a study of spatial heterogeneity in lung cancer. Stated time point: sample taken at primary tumor resection. MiXCR, run by TCRdb on the 5' RACE reads, gives a single entry per CDR3 protein. This table holds nearly 10,000 distinct CDR3 sequences, about 6% found once. These TCRs are of unknown antigen specificity. Study-level findings and limits: How many expanded intratumoral alpha and beta TCRs were present tracked the tumor mutation count, which was a count of nonsynonymous mutations.

The input for sequencing was lung tumor tissue, taken at surgery. The receptors were gathered from a male donor with early-stage non-small cell lung cancer.

This clonotype has at least ten counts. This beta chain represents an off-target read in a library built for alpha chains; its size is of limited meaning. The genes are TRBV12-3 or TRBV12-4 and TRBJ1-5; D not resolved. The V end lost 6 bases, the J end lost 1 base, and 7 bases lay between the germline ends. The CDR3 contains 13 residues. The CDR3 reads CASSLPSNQPQHF. CDR3 nucleotides: TGTGCCAGCAGCCTACCGAGCAATCAGCCCCAGCATTTT.

Turning to this clonotype: Found in a library prepared for alpha chains, this beta chain is an off-target read, and its abundance has little meaning. The V call is TRBV15, the J call TRBJ1-5; D unresolved. Germline CDR1 is LNHNV and CDR2 is YYDKDF (reference sequence). The CDR3 covers 13 residues. The V and J ends lost 4 bases and 7 bases respectively, with 11 bases between them. CDR3 protein: CATSTLQGQPQHF. The DNA for the CDR3 is TGTGCCACCAGCACCCTCCAAGGGCAGCCCCAGCATTTT.

This clonotype counts as medium-sized. This beta chain is a stray read from a library made for alpha chains; its abundance is not meaningful. The chain joins TRBV28 to TRBJ2-5; TRBD2 matches at 8 bases. J was trimmed by 0 bases and V by 6 bases; bases with no gene match: 15. Germline V CDR1 and CDR2: MDHEN, SYDVKM. The CDR3 is 18 residues long. This chain's CDR3 is CASRPFLTSGKYQETQYF. DNA for the CDR3: TGTGCCAGCAGACCCTTCCTTACTAGCGGCAAGTACCAAGAGACCCAGTACTTC.

This clonotype occurred many times. This beta chain appears as a stray read in a library generated for alpha chains; its size is not informative. The gene calls are TRBV2 and TRBJ1-2; D possibly corresponds to TRBD1 (6 bases). From germline, CDR1 is SNHLY and CDR2 FYNNEI. CDR3 length: 13 residues. The germline V and J ends were trimmed by 6 bases and 6 bases, with 14 bases remaining between them. Written as DNA, the CDR3 is TGTGCCAGCAGAGTGTACGACAGGAATGGCTACACCTTC. Translation: CASRVYDRNGYTF.

This clonotype was picked up many times. This beta chain is a stray sequence in a library constructed for alpha chains; its clone size is not meaningful. The V and J genes are TRBV4-1 and TRBJ2-7; 8 bases agree with TRBD1. J was trimmed by 5 bases and V by 4 bases; bases with no gene match: 13. Germline loops: CDR1 MGHRA, CDR2 YSYEKL. This CDR3 has 16 amino acids. The CDR3 DNA sequence: TGCGCCAGCAGCCCTCAGACAGGGGTTTTTAACCACGAGCAGTACTTC. Translation gives CASSPQTGVFNHEQYF.

In this sample, this clonotype turned up once. Found in a library prepared for alpha chains, this beta chain is an off-target read, and its abundance has little meaning. This chain joins TRBV6-1 and TRBJ2-5, with a possible D match to TRBD2 (5 bases). The CDR3 has 13 residues. CDR1 MNHNS and CDR2 SASEGT come from the germline V gene. With 8 bases removed from V and 4 bases from J, the gap between germline ends came to 14 bases. As DNA, the CDR3 is TGTGCCAGCCGCTACCGAGGGTTAGAGACCCAGTACTTC. Residues: CASRYRGLETQYF.

In this sample, this clonotype turned up many times. Within a library made for alpha chains, this beta chain is off target, and its count is uninformative. J is TRBJ2-7 and V is TRBV7-6; 8 bases are shared with TRBD1. The length of the CDR3 is 16 residues. CDR1 and CDR2 (germline): SGHVS, FNYEAQ. V lost 0 bases, J lost 3 bases, and 7 bases stayed unmatched. Here the CDR3 DNA reads TGTGCCAGCAGCTTAGCTCTTAGGGACAGGCGCTACGAGCAGTACGTC. It specifies CASSLALRDRRYEQYV.

This clonotype was counted many times. This beta chain is an off-target read within a library intended for alpha chains, so its frequency means little. The CDR3 nucleotides are TGCGCCAGCAGCTTGGCCGTGCAGGTGCGTCGTCGGGAGCAGTACGTC. Its translation is CASSLAVQVRRREQYV. This chain joins TRBV5-1 and TRBJ2-7; no firm D call. Per the germline V gene, CDR1 is SGHRS and CDR2 is YFSETQ. The CDR3 loop spans 16 amino acids. V lost 0 bases to trimming and J lost 7 bases, with 20 bases between them.

Ten or more counts support this clonotype. The library was prepared for alpha chains; this beta chain is a stray read, so its frequency means little. The CDR3 loop is CASSYTGYGEQYF. CDR3 bases: TGTGCCAGCAGTTACACGGGTTACGGCGAGCAGTACTTC. V gene TRBV25-1 combines with J gene TRBJ2-7; no reliable D call. The V and J ends lost 5 bases and 6 bases respectively, with 14 bases between them. CDR1 MGHDK and CDR2 SYGVNS come from the germline V gene. The CDR3 spans 13 residues.

In its sample, this clonotype was seen many times. This beta chain is off target for a library built for alpha chains, so its abundance means little. The V call is TRBV6-6, the J call TRBJ1-5, with D unresolved. From germline, CDR1 is MNHNY and CDR2 SVGAGI (reference sequence). The length of the CDR3 is 17 residues. With 7 bases removed from V and 0 bases from J, the gap between germline ends came to 19 bases. CDR3 loop: CASTMGAVAYSNQPQHF. In nucleotides, the CDR3 is TGTGCCAGCACAATGGGAGCGGTCGCATATAGCAATCAGCCCCAGCATTTT.

There are many counts of this clonotype. The size of this beta chain means little, since it is a stray read in a library made for alpha chains. V is TRBV20-1 and J is TRBJ1-4; D is uncertain. The CDR3 loop spans 13 amino acids. Per the germline V gene, CDR1 is DFQATT and CDR2 is SNEGSKA (reference sequence). Trimming removed 0 bases from V and 5 bases from J, with 7 bases in between. The CDR3 sequence is CSARDRSNEKLFF. The CDR3 nucleotides are TGCAGTGCTAGAGACAGGTCCAATGAAAAACTGTTTTTT.

This clonotype was detected ten times or more. As an off-target read in a library built for alpha chains, this beta chain has a frequency of little significance. The rearrangement uses TRBV12-3 or TRBV12-4 and TRBJ2-3; weak D call: TRBD2 (6 bases). The V end lost 1 base, the J end lost 1 base, and 12 bases lay between the germline ends. The CDR3 loop spans 16 amino acids. CDR3 residues: CASSLVLPGGTDTQYF. CDR3 in DNA: TGTGCCAGCAGTTTAGTTCTCCCGGGAGGCACAGATACGCAGTATTTT.

This clonotype showed up many times. A library prepared for alpha chains yielded this beta chain as an off-target read; its size is of little meaning. This chain connects TRBV20-1 to TRBJ1-3; D is ambiguous. Trimming removed 6 bases from V and 6 bases from J, with 21 bases in between. CDR3 length: 15 amino acids. Germline V gene data show CDR1 as DFQATT and CDR2 as SNEGSKA (reference sequence). CDR3 DNA: TGCAGTGCCCCTAGGCCTACCGGACTGATAAACACCATATATTTT. Its translation is CSAPRPTGLINTIYF.

This clonotype was counted at least ten times. A library prepared for alpha chains yielded this beta chain as an off-target read; its size is of little meaning. V gene TRBV3-1 combines with J gene TRBJ1-2; a possible D gene is TRBD1 (6 bases). Trimming removed 4 bases at V and 4 bases at J, with 13 bases between. The CDR3 extends over 14 amino acids. Per the germline V gene, CDR1 is LGHDT and CDR2 is YNNKEL (reference sequence). The CDR3 sequence: CASSLQTGSYGYTF. CDR3 nucleotide sequence: TGTGCCAGCAGCCTTCAGACAGGCTCCTATGGCTACACCTTC.

This clonotype was counted at least ten times. This beta chain turned up in a library designed for alpha chains; as an off-target read, its abundance says little. This rearrangement joins TRBV20-1 to TRBJ1-5, with D possibly being TRBD1 (6 bases). This CDR3 contains 16 residues. V was shortened by 5 bases and J by 0 bases, with 17 bases between the two germline ends. Germline CDR1 reads DFQATT; CDR2 reads SNEGSKA (reference sequence). The CDR3 DNA sequence: TGCAGTGCTCGACAGGCGGGGTTATCTAGCAATCAGCCCCAGCATTTT. Translation gives CSARQAGLSSNQPQHF.

By share, this clonotype counts as medium-sized. This beta chain turned up in a library designed for alpha chains; as an off-target read, its abundance says little. CDR3 DNA: TGTGCCACCAGTTCGACCTCCTCAGACAGGTCGTATGGCTACACCTTC. As protein: CATSSTSSDRSYGYTF. The chain employs TRBV24-1 and TRBJ1-2; tentative D call: TRBD1 (6 bases). This CDR3 is built from 16 residues. Germline V gene data show CDR1 as KGHDR and CDR2 as SFDVKD. V shed 6 bases and J shed 5 bases, with 21 bases lying between them.

By sample fraction, this clonotype is medium-sized. The size of this beta chain means little, since it is a stray read in a library made for alpha chains. The chain employs TRBV5-1 and TRBJ1-1; a possible D gene is TRBD1 (6 bases). Germline V gene data show CDR1 as SGHRS and CDR2 as YFSETQ. Trimming stripped 4 bases from V and 6 bases from J, with 16 bases between. This CDR3 contains 14 residues. The CDR3 region is CASSIEPGVAEAFF. CDR3 coding DNA: TGCGCCAGCAGCATAGAACCAGGGGTGGCTGAAGCTTTCTTT.

There are many counts of this clonotype. Since the library was made to target alpha chains, this beta chain is a stray read and its abundance is not meaningful. In nucleotides, the CDR3 is TGTGCCACCCTGACATCAGATAGCGGGAAATACGAGCAGTACTTC. It is translated as CATLTSDSGKYEQYF. The V call is TRBV10-3, the J call TRBJ2-7; 8 nucleotides align to TRBD2. The CDR3 is 15 amino acids. After removal of 10 bases from V and 4 bases from J, the junction contained 15 bases not matched to a gene. Germline CDR1 and CDR2: ENHRY and SYGVKD.

This clonotype was detected ten times or more. As an off-target read in a library built for alpha chains, this beta chain has a frequency of little significance. The rearrangement uses TRBV6-2 or TRBV6-3 and TRBJ2-7; D unclear. CDR3 length: 12 amino acids. Germline V CDR1 and CDR2: MNHEY, SVGEGT. V was pared by 4 bases and J by 3 bases, with 7 bases between. The CDR3 is CASSSLIYEQYF. The CDR3, as DNA: TGTGCCAGCAGTTCCTTAATCTACGAGCAGTACTTC.

This clonotype was detected ten times or more. A library prepared for alpha chains yielded this beta chain as an off-target read; its size is of little meaning. The chain's CDR3 is CASSPRTADTQYF. The CDR3 nucleotides are TGTGCCAGCAGCCCCAGGACGGCAGATACGCAGTATTTT. This sequence joins TRBV7-9 and TRBJ2-3; no clear D gene. The CDR3 extends over 13 amino acids. The V gene's germline CDR1 is SEHNR and CDR2 FQNEAQ (reference sequence). Trimming pared 5 bases from V and 4 bases from J, leaving 10 bases between.

There are many counts of this clonotype. As an off-target read in a library built for alpha chains, this beta chain has a frequency of little significance. Here the CDR3 DNA reads TGCGCCAGCAGTAGACAGCAGAACACTGAAGCTTTCTTT. Its protein product is CASSRQQNTEAFF. This rearrangement joins TRBV5-1 to TRBJ1-1; possibly TRBD1 for D (5 bases). The germline gives CDR1 SGHRS, CDR2 YFSETQ. This CDR3 contains 13 residues. The V end was cut by 5 bases, the J end by 1 base, with 9 bases between. Combining the CDR3 with reference TRBV5-1 and TRBJ1-1 gives the whole variable domain KAGVTQTPRYLIKTRGQQVTLSCSPISGHRSVSWYQQTPGQGLQFLFEYFSETQRNKGNFPGRFSGRQFSNSRSEMNVSTLELGDSALYLCASSRQQNTEAFFGQGTRLTVV.